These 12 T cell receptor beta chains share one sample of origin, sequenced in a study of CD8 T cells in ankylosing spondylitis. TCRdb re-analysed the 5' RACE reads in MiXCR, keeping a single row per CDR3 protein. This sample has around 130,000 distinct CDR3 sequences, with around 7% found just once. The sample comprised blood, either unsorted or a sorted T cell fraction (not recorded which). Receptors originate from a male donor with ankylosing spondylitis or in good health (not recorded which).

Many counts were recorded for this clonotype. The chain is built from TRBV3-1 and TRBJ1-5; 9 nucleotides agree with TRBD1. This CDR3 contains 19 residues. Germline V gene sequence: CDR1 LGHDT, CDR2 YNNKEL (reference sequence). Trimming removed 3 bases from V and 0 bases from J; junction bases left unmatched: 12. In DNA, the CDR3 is TGTGCCAGCAGCCAGGGGGTTTTTGCGGACAGGGGTAGCAATCAGCCCCAGCATTTT. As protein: CASSQGVFADRGSNQPQHF.

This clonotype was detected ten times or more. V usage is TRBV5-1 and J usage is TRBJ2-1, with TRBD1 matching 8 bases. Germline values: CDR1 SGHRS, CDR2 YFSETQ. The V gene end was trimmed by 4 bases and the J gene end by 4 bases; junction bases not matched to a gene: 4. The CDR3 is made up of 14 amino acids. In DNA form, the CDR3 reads TGCGCCAGCAGCCGACAGGGGACGTACAATGAGCAGTTCTTC. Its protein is CASSRQGTYNEQFF.

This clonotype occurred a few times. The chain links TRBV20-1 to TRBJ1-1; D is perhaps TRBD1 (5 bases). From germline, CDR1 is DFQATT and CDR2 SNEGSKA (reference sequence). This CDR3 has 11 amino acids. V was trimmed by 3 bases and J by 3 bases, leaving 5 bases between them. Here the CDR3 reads CSASRDTEAFF. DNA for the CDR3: TGCAGTGCTAGCAGGGACACTGAAGCTTTCTTT.

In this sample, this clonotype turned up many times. The CDR3 loop is CASTPGLAGGPRSYEQYF. Written as DNA, the CDR3 is TGTGCCAGCACTCCTGGACTAGCGGGAGGGCCGAGGTCCTACGAGCAGTACTTC. V gene TRBV2 combines with J gene TRBJ2-7, with 15 nucleotides matching TRBD2. This CDR3 comprises 18 residues. CDR1 SNHLY and CDR2 FYNNEI come from the germline V gene. The trim removed 7 bases at V and 1 base at J, leaving 11 bases unmatched.

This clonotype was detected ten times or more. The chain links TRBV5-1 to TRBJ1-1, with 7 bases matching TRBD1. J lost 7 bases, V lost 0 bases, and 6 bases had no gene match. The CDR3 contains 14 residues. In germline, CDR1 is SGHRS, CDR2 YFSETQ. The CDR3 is CASSLVGRGVEAFF. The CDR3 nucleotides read TGCGCCAGCAGCTTGGTTGGCAGGGGGGTTGAAGCTTTCTTT.

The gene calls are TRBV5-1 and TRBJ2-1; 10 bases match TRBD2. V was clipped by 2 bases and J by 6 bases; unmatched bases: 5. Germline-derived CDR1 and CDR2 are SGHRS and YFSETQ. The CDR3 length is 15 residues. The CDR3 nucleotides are TGCGCCAGCAGCTTCTCTAGCGGGAGCCCCAATGAGCAGTTCTTC. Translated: CASSFSSGSPNEQFF.

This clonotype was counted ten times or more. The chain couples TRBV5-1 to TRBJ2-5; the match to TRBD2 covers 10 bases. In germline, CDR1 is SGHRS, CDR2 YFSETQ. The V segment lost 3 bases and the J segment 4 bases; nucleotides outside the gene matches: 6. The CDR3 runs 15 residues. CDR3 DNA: TGCGCCAGCAGCTCCCTAGCGGGAGTGGTAGAGACCCAGTACTTC. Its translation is CASSSLAGVVETQYF. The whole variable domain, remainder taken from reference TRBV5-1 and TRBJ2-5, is KAGVTQTPRYLIKTRGQQVTLSCSPISGHRSVSWYQQTPGQGLQFLFEYFSETQRNKGNFPGRFSGRQFSNSRSEMNVSTLELGDSALYLCASSSLAGVVETQYFGPGTRLLVL.

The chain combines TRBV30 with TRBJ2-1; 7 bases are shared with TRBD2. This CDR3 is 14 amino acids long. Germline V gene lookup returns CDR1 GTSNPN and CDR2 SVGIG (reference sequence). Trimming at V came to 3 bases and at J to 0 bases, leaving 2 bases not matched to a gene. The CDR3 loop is CAWRGGSSYNEQFF. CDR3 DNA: TGTGCCTGGAGGGGAGGGAGCTCCTACAATGAGCAGTTCTTC.

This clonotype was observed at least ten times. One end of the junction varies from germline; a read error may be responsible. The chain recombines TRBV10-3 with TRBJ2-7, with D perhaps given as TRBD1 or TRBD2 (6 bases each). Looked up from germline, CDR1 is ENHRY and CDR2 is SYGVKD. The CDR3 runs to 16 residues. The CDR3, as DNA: TGTGCCACCAGTAGACAGGAAAGGTCGGGGGATTACGAGCAGTACTTC. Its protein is CATSRQERSGDYEQYF.

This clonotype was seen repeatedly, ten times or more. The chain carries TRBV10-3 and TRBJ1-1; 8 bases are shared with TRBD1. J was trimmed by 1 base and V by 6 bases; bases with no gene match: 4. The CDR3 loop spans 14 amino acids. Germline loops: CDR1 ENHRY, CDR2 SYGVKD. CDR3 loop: CAIRFGQGNTEAFF. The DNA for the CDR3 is TGTGCCATCAGATTCGGACAGGGGAACACTGAAGCTTTCTTT.

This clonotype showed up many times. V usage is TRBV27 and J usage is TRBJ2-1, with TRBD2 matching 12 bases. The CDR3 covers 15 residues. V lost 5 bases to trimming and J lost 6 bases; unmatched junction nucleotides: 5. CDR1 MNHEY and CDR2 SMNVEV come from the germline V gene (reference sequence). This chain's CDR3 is CASSPRTSGINEQFF. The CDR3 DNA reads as TGTGCCAGCAGTCCGCGGACTAGCGGGATCAATGAGCAGTTCTTC.

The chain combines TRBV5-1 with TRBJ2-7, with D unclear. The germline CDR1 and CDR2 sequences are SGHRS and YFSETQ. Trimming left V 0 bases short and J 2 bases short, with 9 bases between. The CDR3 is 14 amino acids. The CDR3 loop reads CASSLGQVPYEQYF. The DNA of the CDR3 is TGCGCCAGCAGCTTGGGGCAGGTTCCCTACGAGCAGTACTTC.